This TCR beta chain was identified during a study of cytomegalovirus exposure and HLA in healthy donors. In the PCR, 60 Vbeta and 13 Jbeta primers were used. Libraries were prepared by immunoSEQ multiplex PCR; TCRdb keeps only in-frame clonotypes and omits some of them. The repertoire holds over 110,000 clones, with roughly 77% as singletons. The V end was cut by 1 base, the J end by 6 bases, with 13 bases between. This CDR3 comprises 15 residues. The germline CDR1 and CDR2 sequences are MGHRA and YSYEKL. The sequence was collected from a female donor in good health and CMV-seronegative. The rearrangement joins TRBV4-1 to TRBJ2-1; perhaps TRBD2 as D (6 bases). The sequenced sample consisted of PBMCs. In DNA, the CDR3 is TGCGCCAGCAGCCAAGGCAGCGGAGGGACCAATGAGCAGTTCTTC. Its translation is CASSQGSGGTNEQFF.